This paragraph reports one T cell receptor (beta chain). Antigen: not known. The germline V and J ends were trimmed by 4 bases and 4 bases, with 13 bases remaining between them. The CDR3 extends over 15 amino acids. The V gene's germline CDR1 is MNHEY and CDR2 SMNVEV (reference sequence). This sample was taken from a study of cytomegalovirus exposure and HLA in healthy donors. Study-wide background: In an early release, HLA-typed donors contributed 80 million to 95 million unique TCR sequences. Findings and caveats of the study: A link between a missense DCLRE1C variant and TCR beta V- and J-gene trimming emerged from a later analysis. The majority of CMV-associated TCR beta chains were reported as apparently HLA-restricted in a later analysis. Among TCR beta chains, those listed as cytomegalovirus-associated numbered about 160.

The primer mix had 60 Vbeta and 13 Jbeta primers. Libraries were prepared by immunoSEQ multiplex PCR; TCRdb keeps only in-frame clonotypes and omits some of them. Of about 210,000 clones detected, less than 90% appear once; the ten largest clones hold roughly 0.33%. V is TRBV27 and J is TRBJ2-2; no firm D call. The receptor comes from a woman in her thirties in good health and CMV-seronegative. Sequenced material: PBMCs. As DNA, the CDR3 is TGTGCCAGCAGTTCCCACAGTCGGCCCACCGGGGAGCTGTTTTTT. This encodes CASSSHSRPTGELFF.